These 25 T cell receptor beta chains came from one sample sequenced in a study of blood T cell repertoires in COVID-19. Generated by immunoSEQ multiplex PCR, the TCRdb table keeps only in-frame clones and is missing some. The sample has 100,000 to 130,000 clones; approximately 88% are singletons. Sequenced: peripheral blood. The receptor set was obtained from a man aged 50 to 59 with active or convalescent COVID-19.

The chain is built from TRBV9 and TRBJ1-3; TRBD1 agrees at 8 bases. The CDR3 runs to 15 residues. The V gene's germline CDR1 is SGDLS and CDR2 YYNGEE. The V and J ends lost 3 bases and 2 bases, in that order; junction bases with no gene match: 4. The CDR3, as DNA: TGTGCCAGCAGCGCCGAACAGGGGGCTGGAAACACCATATATTTT. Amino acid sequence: CASSAEQGAGNTIYF.

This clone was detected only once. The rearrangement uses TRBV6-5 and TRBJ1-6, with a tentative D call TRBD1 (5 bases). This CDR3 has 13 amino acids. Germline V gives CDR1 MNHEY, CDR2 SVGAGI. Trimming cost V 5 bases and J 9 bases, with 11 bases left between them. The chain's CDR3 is CASSQGIGSPLHF. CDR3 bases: TGTGCCAGCAGTCAGGGAATCGGTTCACCCCTCCACTTT.

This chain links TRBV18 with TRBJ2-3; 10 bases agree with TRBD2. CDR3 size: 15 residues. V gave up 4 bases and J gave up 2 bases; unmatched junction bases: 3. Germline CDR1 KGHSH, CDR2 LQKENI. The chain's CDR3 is CASSLGLAATDTQYF. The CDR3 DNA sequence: TGTGCCAGCTCACTCGGACTAGCGGCCACAGATACGCAGTATTTT.

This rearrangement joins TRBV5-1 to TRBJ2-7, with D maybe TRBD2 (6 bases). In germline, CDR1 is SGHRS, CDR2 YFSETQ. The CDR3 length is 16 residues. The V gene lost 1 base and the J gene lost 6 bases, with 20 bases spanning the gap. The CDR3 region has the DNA TGCGCCAGCAGCTTGATTGGAGGGCAGGGAGTAAGCGAGCAGTACTTC. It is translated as CASSLIGGQGVSEQYF.

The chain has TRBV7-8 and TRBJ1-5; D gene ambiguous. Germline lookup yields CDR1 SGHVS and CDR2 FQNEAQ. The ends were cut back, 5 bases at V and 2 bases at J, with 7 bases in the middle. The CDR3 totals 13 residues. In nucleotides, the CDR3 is TGTGCCAGCAGCCAGAGGGGCAATCAGCCCCAGCATTTT. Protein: CASSQRGNQPQHF. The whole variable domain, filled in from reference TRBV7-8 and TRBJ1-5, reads GAGVSQSPRYKVAKRGQDVALRCDPISGHVSLFWYQQALGQGPEFLTYFQNEAQLDKSGLPSDRFFAERPEGSVSTLKIQRTQQEDSAVYLCASSQRGNQPQHFGDGTRLSIL.

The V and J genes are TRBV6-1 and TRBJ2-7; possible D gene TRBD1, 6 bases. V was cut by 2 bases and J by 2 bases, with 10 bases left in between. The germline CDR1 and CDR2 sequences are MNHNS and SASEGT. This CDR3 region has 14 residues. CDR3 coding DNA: TGTGCCAGCAGTGAAACAGGGACCCCCTACGAGCAGTACTTC. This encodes CASSETGTPYEQYF.

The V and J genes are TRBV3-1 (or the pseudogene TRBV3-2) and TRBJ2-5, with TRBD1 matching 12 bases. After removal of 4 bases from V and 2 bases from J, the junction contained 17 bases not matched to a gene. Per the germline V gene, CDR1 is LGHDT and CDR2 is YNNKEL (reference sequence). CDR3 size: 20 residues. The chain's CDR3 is CASSPSGTGGAGLLQETQYF. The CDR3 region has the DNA TGTGCCAGCAGCCCATCCGGGACAGGGGGCGCCGGGCTCCTTCAAGAGACCCAGTACTTC.

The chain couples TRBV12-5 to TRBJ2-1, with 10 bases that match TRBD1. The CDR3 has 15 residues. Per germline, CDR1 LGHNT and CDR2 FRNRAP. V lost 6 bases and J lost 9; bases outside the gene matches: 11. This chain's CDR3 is CASGRDRGFSSEQFF. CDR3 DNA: TGTGCTAGTGGCCGGGACAGGGGATTTTCTAGTGAGCAGTTCTTC.

The CDR3 DNA reads TGCGCCAGCAGCAGAGCTGCCAGGACTGAAGCTTTCTTT. This gives the protein CASSRAARTEAFF. This chain uses TRBV4-3 with TRBJ1-1; D unclear. CDR1 is LGHNA and CDR2 is YSLEER in the germline V gene. This CDR3 has 13 amino acids. Trimming removed 5 bases at V and 5 bases at J, with 12 bases between.

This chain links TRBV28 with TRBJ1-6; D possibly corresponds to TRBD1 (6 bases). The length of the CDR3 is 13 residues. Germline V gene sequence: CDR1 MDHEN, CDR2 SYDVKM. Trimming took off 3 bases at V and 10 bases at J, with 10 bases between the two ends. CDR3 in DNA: TGTGCCAGCAGTTTGGACAGACGCTCACCCCTCCACTTT. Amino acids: CASSLDRRSPLHF.

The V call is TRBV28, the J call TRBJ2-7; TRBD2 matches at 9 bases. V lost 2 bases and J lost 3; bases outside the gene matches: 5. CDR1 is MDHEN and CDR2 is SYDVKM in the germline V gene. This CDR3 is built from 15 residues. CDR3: CASSLAGGPNYEQYF. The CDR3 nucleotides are TGTGCCAGCAGTTTAGCGGGAGGGCCCAACTACGAGCAGTACTTC.

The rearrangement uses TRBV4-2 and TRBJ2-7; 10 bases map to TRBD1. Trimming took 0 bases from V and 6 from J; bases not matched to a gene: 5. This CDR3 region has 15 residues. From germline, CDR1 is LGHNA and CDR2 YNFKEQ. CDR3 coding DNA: TGTGCCAGCAGCCAAGAAGCGGGGACAGGGGCCGAGCAGTACTTC. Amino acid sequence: CASSQEAGTGAEQYF.

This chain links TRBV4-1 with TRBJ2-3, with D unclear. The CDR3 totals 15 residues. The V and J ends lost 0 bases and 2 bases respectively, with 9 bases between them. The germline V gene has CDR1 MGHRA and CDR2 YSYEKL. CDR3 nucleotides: TGCGCCAGCAGCCAAGATCTGTGGGCCACAGATACGCAGTATTTT. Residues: CASSQDLWATDTQYF.

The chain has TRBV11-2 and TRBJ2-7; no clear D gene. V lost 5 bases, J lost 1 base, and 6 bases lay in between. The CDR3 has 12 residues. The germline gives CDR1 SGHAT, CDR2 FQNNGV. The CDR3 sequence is CASSPTSYEQYF. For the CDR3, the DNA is TGTGCCAGCAGCCCTACTTCCTACGAGCAGTACTTC.

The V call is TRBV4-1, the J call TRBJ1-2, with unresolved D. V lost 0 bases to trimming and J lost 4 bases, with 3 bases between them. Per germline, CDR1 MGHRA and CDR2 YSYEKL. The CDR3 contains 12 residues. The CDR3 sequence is CASSQDSYGYTF. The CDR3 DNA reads TGCGCCAGCAGCCAAGATAGCTATGGCTACACCTTC.

The DNA for the CDR3 is TGTGCCAGCAGTGGGGGTAGTGGCCCGGGGGACGAGCAGTACTTC. As protein: CASSGGSGPGDEQYF. This chain joins TRBV28 and TRBJ2-7; D is perhaps TRBD2 (6 bases). The germline gives CDR1 MDHEN, CDR2 SYDVKM. The CDR3 has 15 amino acids. The V and J ends lost 5 bases and 5 bases respectively, with 19 bases between them.

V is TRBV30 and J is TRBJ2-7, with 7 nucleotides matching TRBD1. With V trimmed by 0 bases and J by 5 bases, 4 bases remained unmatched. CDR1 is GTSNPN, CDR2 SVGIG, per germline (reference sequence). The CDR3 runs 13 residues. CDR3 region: CAWSVEGANEQYF. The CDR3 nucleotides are TGTGCCTGGAGTGTAGAGGGGGCCAACGAGCAGTACTTC.

In DNA form, the CDR3 reads TGTGCCAGCAGCCCCACGGCTGGCAGCGTTTATGGCTACACCTTC. Translated: CASSPTAGSVYGYTF. This chain connects TRBV7-2 to TRBJ1-2, with D unclear. The CDR3 length is 15 residues. The V gene lost 5 bases and the J gene lost 5 bases, with 18 bases spanning the gap. The germline V gene encodes CDR1 SGHTA and CDR2 FQGNSA.

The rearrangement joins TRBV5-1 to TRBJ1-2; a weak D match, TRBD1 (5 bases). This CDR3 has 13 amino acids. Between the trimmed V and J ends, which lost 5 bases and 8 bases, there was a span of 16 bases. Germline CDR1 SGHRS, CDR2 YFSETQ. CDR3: CASRARDSGGYTF. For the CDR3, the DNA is TGCGCCAGCAGGGCCCGGGACTCCGGGGGCTACACCTTC.

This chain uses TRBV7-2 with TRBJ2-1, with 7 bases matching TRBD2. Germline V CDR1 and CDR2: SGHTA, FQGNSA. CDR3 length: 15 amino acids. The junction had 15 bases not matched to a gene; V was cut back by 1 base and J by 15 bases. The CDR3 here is CASSLVQAGNFWPFF. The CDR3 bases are TGTGCCAGCAGCTTAGTACAAGCGGGAAATTTTTGGCCGTTCTTC. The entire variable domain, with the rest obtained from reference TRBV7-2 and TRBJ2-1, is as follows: GAGVSQSPSNKVTEKGKDVELRCDPISGHTALYWYRQSLGQGLEFLIYFQGNSAPDKSGLPSDRFSAERTGGSVSTLTIQRTQQEDSAVYLCASSLVQAGNFWPFFGPGTRLTVL.

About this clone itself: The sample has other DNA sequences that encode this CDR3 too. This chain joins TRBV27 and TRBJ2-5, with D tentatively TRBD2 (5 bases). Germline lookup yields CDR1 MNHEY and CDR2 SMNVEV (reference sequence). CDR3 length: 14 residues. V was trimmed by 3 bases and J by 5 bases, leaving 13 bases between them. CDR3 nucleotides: TGTGCCAGCAGTTTTGTGGCCGGGAAGGAGACCCAGTACTTC. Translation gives CASSFVAGKETQYF.

The CDR3 reads CASSLSRGREQYF. CDR3 DNA sequence: TGTGCCAGCAGTTTATCGCGGGGGAGGGAGCAGTACTTC. V usage is TRBV27 and J usage is TRBJ2-7; 7 nucleotides align to TRBD2. J lost 7 bases, V lost 0 bases, and 3 bases had no gene match. The germline V gene encodes CDR1 MNHEY and CDR2 SMNVEV (reference sequence). This CDR3 contains 13 residues.

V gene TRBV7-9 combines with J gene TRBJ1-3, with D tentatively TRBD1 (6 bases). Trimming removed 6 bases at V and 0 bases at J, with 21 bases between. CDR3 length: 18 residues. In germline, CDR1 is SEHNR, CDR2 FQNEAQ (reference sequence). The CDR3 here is CASRSTQGPPLSGNTIYF. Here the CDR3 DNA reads TGTGCCAGCAGATCGACACAGGGTCCCCCTCTCTCTGGAAACACCATATATTTT. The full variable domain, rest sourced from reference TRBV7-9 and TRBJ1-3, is DTGVSQNPRHKITKRGQNVTFRCDPISEHNRLYWYRQTLGQGPEFLTYFQNEAQLEKSRLLSDRFSAERPKGSFSTLEIQRTEQGDSAMYLCASRSTQGPPLSGNTIYFGEGSWLTVV.

The CDR3 protein is CASSFGLAGGLSSYEQYF. CDR3 in DNA: TGCGCCAGCAGCTTTGGACTAGCGGGAGGGTTGAGCTCCTACGAGCAGTACTTC. V and J are TRBV5-1 and TRBJ2-7, with 15 nucleotides matching TRBD2. This CDR3 is 18 amino acids long. From germline, CDR1 is SGHRS and CDR2 YFSETQ. Unmatched junction bases numbered 6, after V lost 2 bases and J lost 0 bases.

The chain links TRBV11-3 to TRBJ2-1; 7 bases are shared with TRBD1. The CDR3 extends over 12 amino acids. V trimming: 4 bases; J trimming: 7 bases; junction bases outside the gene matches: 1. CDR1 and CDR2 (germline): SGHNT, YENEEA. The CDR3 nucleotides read TGTGCCAGCAGCTACAGGGGTAATGAGCAGTTCTTC. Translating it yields CASSYRGNEQFF.